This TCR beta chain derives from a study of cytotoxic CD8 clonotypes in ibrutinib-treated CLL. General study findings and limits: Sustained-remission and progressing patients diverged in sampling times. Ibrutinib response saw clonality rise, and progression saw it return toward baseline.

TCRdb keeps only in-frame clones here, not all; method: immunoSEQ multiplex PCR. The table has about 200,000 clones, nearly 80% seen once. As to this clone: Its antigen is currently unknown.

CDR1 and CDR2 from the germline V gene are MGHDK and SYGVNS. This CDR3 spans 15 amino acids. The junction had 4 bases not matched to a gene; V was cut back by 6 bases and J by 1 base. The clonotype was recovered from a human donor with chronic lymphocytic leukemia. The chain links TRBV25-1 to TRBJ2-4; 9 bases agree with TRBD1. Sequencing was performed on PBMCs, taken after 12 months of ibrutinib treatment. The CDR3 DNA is TGTGCCAGCAGCGCCGGACAGGGGGCCAAAAACATTCAGTACTTC. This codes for CASSAGQGAKNIQYF.